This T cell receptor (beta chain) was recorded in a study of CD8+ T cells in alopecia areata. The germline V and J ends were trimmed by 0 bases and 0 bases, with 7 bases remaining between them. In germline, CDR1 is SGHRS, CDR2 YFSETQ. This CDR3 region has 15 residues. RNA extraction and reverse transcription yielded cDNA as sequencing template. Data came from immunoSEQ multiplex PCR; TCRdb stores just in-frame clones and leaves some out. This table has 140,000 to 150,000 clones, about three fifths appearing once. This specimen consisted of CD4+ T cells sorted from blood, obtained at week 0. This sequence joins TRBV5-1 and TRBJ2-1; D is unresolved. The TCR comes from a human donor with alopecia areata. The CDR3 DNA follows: TGCGCCAGCAGCTTGGATGCTCTCTCCTACAATGAGCAGTTCTTC. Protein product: CASSLDALSYNEQFF.